The present TCR beta chain was sequenced within a study of blood T cell repertoires in COVID-19. In the original workflow: Reference gene primer amplification gave nucleated cell count estimates. TCRdb's table, derived via immunoSEQ multiplex PCR, lists solely in-frame clones and lacks some. V and J calls and clone size are as listed in that table; D and trimming were resolved from the DNA. The data contain roughly 250,000 clones, roughly nine tenths of them singletons. The study drew participants aged about 18 to 89 years from 20 to 30 US areas. Participants' own reports of clinical history determined their cohort assignment. Looked up from germline, CDR1 is SGHNT and CDR2 is YENEEA. Trimming removed 5 bases from V and 6 bases from J; junction bases left unmatched: 8. This CDR3 contains 16 residues.

This sequence originates from a human donor in a cohort exposed to, infected with or recovered from COVID-19 (not recorded which). The donor label of this sample is uncertain. Sequenced input: PBMCs or T cells enriched from blood (not recorded which). This chain joins TRBV11-3 and TRBJ2-1; TRBD2 matches 12 bases. The CDR3 loop is CASSLLAGGGFNEQFF. Here the CDR3 DNA reads TGTGCCAGCAGCCTACTAGCGGGGGGCGGTTTCAATGAGCAGTTCTTC.